This T cell receptor (beta chain) was captured by sequencing in a study of T cell changes during pregnancy in multiple sclerosis. Germline values: CDR1 SGHNT, CDR2 YYREEE (reference sequence). Trimming cost V 3 bases and J 8 bases, with 11 bases left between them. The CDR3 has 13 residues. TCRdb keeps only in-frame clones here, not all; method: immunoSEQ multiplex PCR. The repertoire consists of around 20,000 clones, with about 87% occurring once and the leading ten covering roughly 6%. The sequence was collected from a female donor in good health, enrolled as a control in a pregnancy study. The source material was CD8+ T cells from peripheral blood mononuclear cells, sampled after pregnancy. The rearrangement joins TRBV5-4 to TRBJ2-2, with D perhaps matching TRBD2 (6 bases). The DNA of the CDR3 is TGTGCCAGCAGCTGGGACTTGGGGGGGGAGCTGTTTTTT. Encoded protein: CASSWDLGGELFF.